This T cell receptor beta chain was retrieved from a study of blood T cell repertoires in COVID-19. Data came from immunoSEQ multiplex PCR; TCRdb stores just in-frame clones and leaves some out. The sample contains tens of thousands of clones, approximately 86% of which appear only once. The length of the CDR3 is 16 residues. V dropped 4 bases and J dropped 0; count of bases not matched to a gene: 8. Germline assignment: CDR1 SGHNT and CDR2 YENEEA. Material for sequencing was peripheral blood. The chain is built from TRBV11-3 and TRBJ1-2; 7 bases agree with TRBD1. The source is a man aged 80 or over with active or convalescent COVID-19. Here the CDR3 reads CASSSQSTGTNYGYTF. In nucleotides, the CDR3 is TGTGCCAGCAGCTCGCAATCGACAGGGACTAACTATGGCTACACCTTC.